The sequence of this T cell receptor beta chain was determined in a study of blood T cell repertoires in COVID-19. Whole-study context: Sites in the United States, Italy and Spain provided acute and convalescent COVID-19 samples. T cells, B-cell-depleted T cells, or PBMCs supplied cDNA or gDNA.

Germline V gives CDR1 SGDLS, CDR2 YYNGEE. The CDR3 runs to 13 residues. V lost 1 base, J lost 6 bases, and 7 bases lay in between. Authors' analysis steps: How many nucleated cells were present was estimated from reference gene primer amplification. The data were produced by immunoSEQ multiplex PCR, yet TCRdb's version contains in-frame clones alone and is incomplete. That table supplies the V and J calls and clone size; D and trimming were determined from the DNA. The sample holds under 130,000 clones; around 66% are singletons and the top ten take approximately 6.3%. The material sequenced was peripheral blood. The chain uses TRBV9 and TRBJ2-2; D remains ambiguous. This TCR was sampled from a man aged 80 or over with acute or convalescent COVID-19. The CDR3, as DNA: TGTGCCAGCAGCGTATGGGCCTCCGGGGAGCTGTTTTTT. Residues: CASSVWASGELFF. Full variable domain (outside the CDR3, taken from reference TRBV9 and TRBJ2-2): DSGVTQTPKHLITATGQRVTLRCSPRSGDLSVYWYQQSLDQGLQFLIQYYNGEERAKGNILERFSAQQFPDLHSELNLSSLELGDSALYFCASSVWASGELFFGEGSRLTVL.